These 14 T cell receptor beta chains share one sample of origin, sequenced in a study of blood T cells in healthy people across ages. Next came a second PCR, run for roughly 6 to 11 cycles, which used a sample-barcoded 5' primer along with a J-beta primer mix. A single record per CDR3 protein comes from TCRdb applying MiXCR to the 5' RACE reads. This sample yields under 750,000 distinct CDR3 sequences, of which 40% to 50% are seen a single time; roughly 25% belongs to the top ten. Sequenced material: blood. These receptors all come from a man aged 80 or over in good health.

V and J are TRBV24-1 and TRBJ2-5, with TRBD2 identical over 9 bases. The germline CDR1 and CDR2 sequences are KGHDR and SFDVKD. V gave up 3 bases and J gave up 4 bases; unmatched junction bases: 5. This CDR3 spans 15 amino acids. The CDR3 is CATSDPRLAAETQYF. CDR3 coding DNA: TGTGCCACCAGTGATCCGAGACTAGCGGCAGAGACCCAGTACTTC.

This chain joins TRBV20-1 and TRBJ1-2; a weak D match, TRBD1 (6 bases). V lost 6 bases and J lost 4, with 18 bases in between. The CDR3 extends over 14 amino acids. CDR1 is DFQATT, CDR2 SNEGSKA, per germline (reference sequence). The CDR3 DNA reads TGCAGTGCGGGCGGGGGCAGGGTAGGCTATGGCTACACCTTC. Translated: CSAGGGRVGYGYTF.

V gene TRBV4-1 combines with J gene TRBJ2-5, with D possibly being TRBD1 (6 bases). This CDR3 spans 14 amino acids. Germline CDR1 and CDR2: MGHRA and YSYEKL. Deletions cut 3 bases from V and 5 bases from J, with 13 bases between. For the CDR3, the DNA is TGCGCCAGCAGCCAGGGGGCGTTCGTGGAGACCCAGTACTTC. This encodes CASSQGAFVETQYF.

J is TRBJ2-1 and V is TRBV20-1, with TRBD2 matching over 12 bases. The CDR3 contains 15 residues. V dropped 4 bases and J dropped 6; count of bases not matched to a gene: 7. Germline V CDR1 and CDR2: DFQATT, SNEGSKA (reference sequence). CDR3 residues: CSAKGGLAGTNEQFF. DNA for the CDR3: TGCAGTGCTAAGGGAGGACTAGCGGGGACCAATGAGCAGTTCTTC.

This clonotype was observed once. CDR3 protein: CASSMEQGSNSPLHF. Here the CDR3 DNA reads TGTGCCAGTAGTATGGAACAGGGGTCTAATTCACCCCTCCACTTT. The chain links TRBV19 to TRBJ1-6; TRBD1 agrees at 7 bases. Per germline, CDR1 LNHDA and CDR2 SQIVND (reference sequence). Trimming removed 3 bases from V and 6 bases from J; junction bases left unmatched: 5. The CDR3 contains 15 residues.

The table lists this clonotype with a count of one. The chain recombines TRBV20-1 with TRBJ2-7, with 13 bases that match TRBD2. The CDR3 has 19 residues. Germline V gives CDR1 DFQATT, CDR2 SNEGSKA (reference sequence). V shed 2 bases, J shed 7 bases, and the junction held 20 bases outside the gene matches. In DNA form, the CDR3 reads TGCAGTGCTAGAAACGTAAAAAGGACTAGCGGGGGTGTCGGCAATGAGCAGTACTTC. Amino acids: CSARNVKRTSGGVGNEQYF.

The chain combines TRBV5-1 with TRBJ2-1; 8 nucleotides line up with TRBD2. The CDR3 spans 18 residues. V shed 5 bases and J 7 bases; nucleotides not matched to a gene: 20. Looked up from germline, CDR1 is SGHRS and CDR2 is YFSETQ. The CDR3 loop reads CASRPGHTGLAGDNEQFF. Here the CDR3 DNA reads TGCGCCAGCAGGCCGGGACACACGGGGCTAGCGGGCGATAATGAGCAGTTCTTC.

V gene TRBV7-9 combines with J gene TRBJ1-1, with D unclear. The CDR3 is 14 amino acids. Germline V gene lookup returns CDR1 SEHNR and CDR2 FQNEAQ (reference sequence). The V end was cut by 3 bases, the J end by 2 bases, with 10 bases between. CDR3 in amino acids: CASSFGAVNTEAFF. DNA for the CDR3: TGTGCCAGCAGCTTCGGTGCGGTAAACACTGAAGCTTTCTTT. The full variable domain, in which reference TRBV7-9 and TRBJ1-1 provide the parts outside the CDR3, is DTGVSQNPRHKITKRGQNVTFRCDPISEHNRLYWYRQTLGQGPEFLTYFQNEAQLEKSRLLSDRFSAERPKGSFSTLEIQRTEQGDSAMYLCASSFGAVNTEAFFGQGTRLTVV.

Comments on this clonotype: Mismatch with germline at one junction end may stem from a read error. CDR3 protein: CSASILAGGNAAQNIQYF. CDR3 bases: TGCAGTGCTAGTATTCTAGCGGGAGGGAACGCAGCCCAAAACATTCAGTACTTC. The chain couples TRBV20-1 to TRBJ2-4; TRBD2 agrees at 12 bases. The length of the CDR3 is 18 residues. The germline V gene has CDR1 DFQATT and CDR2 SNEGSKA (reference sequence).

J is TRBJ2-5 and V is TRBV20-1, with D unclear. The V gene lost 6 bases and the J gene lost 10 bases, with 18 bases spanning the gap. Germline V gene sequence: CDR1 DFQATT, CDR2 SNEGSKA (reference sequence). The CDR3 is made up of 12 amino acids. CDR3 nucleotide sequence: TGCAGTGCCCCCAGGTCCCCGGGTGTCCAGTACTTC. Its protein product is CSAPRSPGVQYF.

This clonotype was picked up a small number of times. The CDR3 DNA sequence: TGTGCCACCAGCAGGATTGGACACCTGATCTCTGGGGCCAACGTCCTGACTTTC. This codes for CATSRIGHLISGANVLTF. V is TRBV15 and J is TRBJ2-6; TRBD1 is a possible D gene (5 bases). CDR1 and CDR2 (germline): LNHNV, YYDKDF (reference sequence). V lost 3 bases, J lost 0 bases, and 15 bases lay in between. The CDR3 runs to 18 residues.

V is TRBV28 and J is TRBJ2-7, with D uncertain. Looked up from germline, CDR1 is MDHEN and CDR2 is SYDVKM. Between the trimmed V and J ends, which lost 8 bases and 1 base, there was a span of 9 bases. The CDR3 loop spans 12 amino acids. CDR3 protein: CASGPWSYEQYF. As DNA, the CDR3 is TGTGCCAGCGGCCCATGGTCCTACGAGCAGTACTTC.

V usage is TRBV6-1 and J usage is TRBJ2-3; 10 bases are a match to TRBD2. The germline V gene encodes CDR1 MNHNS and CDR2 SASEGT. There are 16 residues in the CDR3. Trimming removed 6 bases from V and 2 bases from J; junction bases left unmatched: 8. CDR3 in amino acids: CASSELGTSVTDTQYF. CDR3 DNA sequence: TGTGCCAGCAGCGAACTGGGGACTAGCGTCACAGATACGCAGTATTTT.

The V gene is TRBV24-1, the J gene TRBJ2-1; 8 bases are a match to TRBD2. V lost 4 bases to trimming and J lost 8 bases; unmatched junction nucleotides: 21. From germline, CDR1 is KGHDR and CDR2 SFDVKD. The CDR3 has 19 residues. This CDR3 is CATSDPAGASGPPGDEQFF. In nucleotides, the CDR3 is TGTGCCACCAGTGACCCTGCGGGGGCTAGCGGGCCTCCCGGGGATGAGCAGTTCTTC.